Presented here are 13 T cell receptor beta chains from one specimen sequenced in a study of shared clonotypes between healthy human individuals. Sequencing used immunoSEQ multiplex PCR; TCRdb keeps in-frame clones, though not all of them. The sample shows about 2 million clones, 85% to 95% of them seen only once. The sequenced material came from naive CD4+ T cells sorted from blood. The sample's subset: CD45RA+ positively selected. Source of these receptors: a man between 18 and 29 years old in good health.

With regard to this clone: Other DNA sequences of this sample code for an identical CDR3. The chain links TRBV11-2 to TRBJ1-5, with 8 bases matching TRBD1. Germline CDR1 SGHAT, CDR2 FQNNGV. V dropped 4 bases and J dropped 7; count of bases not matched to a gene: 6. There are 14 residues in the CDR3. CDR3 DNA sequence: TGTGCCAGCAGCTCGGACAGGGTGGGACAGCCCCAGCATTTT. Translated: CASSSDRVGQPQHF.

The chain couples TRBV7-2 to TRBJ2-7; TRBD1 aligns across 9 bases. The CDR3 consists of 18 residues. Unmatched junction bases numbered 13, after V lost 4 bases and J lost 0 bases. From germline, CDR1 is SGHTA and CDR2 FQGNSA. This CDR3 is CASSSSSSGTGSSYEQYF. In nucleotides, the CDR3 is TGTGCCAGCAGCTCGAGCTCGTCCGGGACAGGGAGCTCCTACGAGCAGTACTTC.

The chain links TRBV4-3 to TRBJ2-3; a weak D match, TRBD2 (5 bases). The CDR3 is 15 residues long. The V gene lost 1 base and the J gene lost 1 base, with 9 bases spanning the gap. Germline CDR1 is LGHNA and CDR2 is YSLEER. The CDR3 here is CASSQARTRTDTQYF. The CDR3 DNA follows: TGCGCCAGCAGCCAAGCCCGGACTCGCACAGATACGCAGTATTTT.

This clone was recorded once. The chain couples TRBV5-6 to TRBJ2-4; possibly TRBD2 for D (5 bases). The CDR3 sequence is 16 residues long. In germline, CDR1 is SGHDT, CDR2 YYEEEE. V lost 3 bases and J 0 bases, leaving 13 bases between the germline ends. In DNA form, the CDR3 reads TGTGCCAGCAGCTACGGACTTGACCTAGCCAAAAACATTCAGTACTTC. Translation: CASSYGLDLAKNIQYF.

The V gene is TRBV7-8, the J gene TRBJ1-1; D is uncertain. Trimming left V 7 bases short and J 1 base short, with 10 bases between. The germline V gene has CDR1 SGHVS and CDR2 FQNEAQ. The CDR3 sequence is 13 residues long. CDR3 protein: CASTLSPNTEAFF. Here the CDR3 DNA reads TGTGCCAGCACCCTGTCCCCGAACACTGAAGCTTTCTTT.

To note about this clone: This CDR3 is also generated by other DNA sequences in the sample. V usage is TRBV18 and J usage is TRBJ2-5; D unresolved. V lost 3 bases to trimming and J lost 5 bases, with 7 bases between them. The germline V gene has CDR1 KGHSH and CDR2 LQKENI. The CDR3 has 12 residues. The CDR3: CASSPSLETQYF. The DNA of the CDR3 is TGTGCCAGCTCACCTTCCCTTGAGACCCAGTACTTC.

The V and J genes are TRBV7-9 and TRBJ2-1; no reliable D call. V was cut by 6 bases and J by 3 bases, with 9 bases left in between. This CDR3 region has 13 residues. Germline V gene lookup returns CDR1 SEHNR and CDR2 FQNEAQ (reference sequence). CDR3 region: CASRGNHYNEQFF. CDR3 bases: TGTGCCAGCAGGGGGAACCACTACAATGAGCAGTTCTTC.

The chain joins TRBV18 to TRBJ2-5, with TRBD2 as a possible D gene (6 bases). V lost 3 bases and J lost 2, with 19 bases in between. CDR3 length: 17 amino acids. Germline CDR1 reads KGHSH; CDR2 reads LQKENI. CDR3 nucleotide sequence: TGTGCCAGCTCACCGACCCCGTTAGCGGATGGTCAAGAGACCCAGTACTTC. Its translation: CASSPTPLADGQETQYF.

With regard to this clone: The sample has other DNA sequences that encode this CDR3 too. This sequence joins TRBV14 and TRBJ1-2; D gene unclear. Germline CDR1 SGHDN, CDR2 FVKESK. The CDR3 consists of 13 residues. V lost 1 base to trimming and J lost 4 bases, with 7 bases between them. As DNA, the CDR3 is TGTGCCAGCAGCCAAGGTCGCATCTATGGCTACACCTTC. Protein: CASSQGRIYGYTF.

In regard to this clone: Distinct nucleotide sequences in the sample also encode this CDR3. V usage is TRBV12-5 and J usage is TRBJ2-7, with TRBD1 identical over 12 bases. The CDR3 covers 14 residues. The germline V gene encodes CDR1 LGHNT and CDR2 FRNRAP. The trim removed 6 bases at V and 4 bases at J, leaving 4 bases unmatched. The CDR3: CASGPGQGAYEQYF. The CDR3, as DNA: TGTGCTAGTGGCCCGGGACAGGGGGCATACGAGCAGTACTTC. Full variable domain (outside the CDR3, taken from reference TRBV12-5 and TRBJ2-7): DARVTQTPRHKVTEMGQEVTMRCQPILGHNTVFWYRQTMMQGLELLAYFRNRAPLDDSGMPKDRFSAEMPDATLATLKIQPSEPRDSAVYFCASGPGQGAYEQYFGPGTRLTVT.

The V and J genes are TRBV9 and TRBJ2-2, with 9 bases identical to TRBD1. Germline V gene data show CDR1 as SGDLS and CDR2 as YYNGEE. CDR3 size: 16 residues. After removal of 6 bases from V and 0 bases from J, the junction contained 6 bases not matched to a gene. CDR3 sequence: CASTVGTGSNTGELFF. The CDR3 nucleotides read TGTGCCAGCACCGTGGGGACAGGGTCGAACACCGGGGAGCTGTTTTTT. Filled out from reference TRBV9 and TRBJ2-2, the complete variable domain reads DSGVTQTPKHLITATGQRVTLRCSPRSGDLSVYWYQQSLDQGLQFLIQYYNGEERAKGNILERFSAQQFPDLHSELNLSSLELGDSALYFCASTVGTGSNTGELFFGEGSRLTVL.

CDR3 protein: CASSRTDDYEQYF. The CDR3, as DNA: TGTGCCAGCAGCCGGACTGACGACTACGAGCAGTACTTC. The chain employs TRBV7-2 and TRBJ2-5; D might be TRBD2 (5 bases). The J call is doubtful: the DNA matches TRBJ2-7 better. Germline values: CDR1 SGHTA, CDR2 FQGNSA. CDR3 length equals 13 residues.

Remarks on this clone: Other nucleotide sequences in the sample specify the same CDR3. The chain recombines TRBV6-5 with TRBJ2-2; possible D gene TRBD1, 5 bases. Germline CDR1 and CDR2: MNHEY and SVGAGI. The CDR3 length is 13 residues. V was shortened by 6 bases and J by 4 bases, with 9 bases between the two germline ends. The DNA for the CDR3 is TGTGCCAGCAGCCCTAGGGGCACCGGGGAGCTGTTTTTT. It codes for CASSPRGTGELFF.